A single sample is the source of the 23 T cell receptor beta chains below, sequenced in a study of T-cell reconstitution after alpha-beta-depleted transplantation in children. The authors prepared the TCRbeta library with unique molecular identifiers. TCRdb called the PCR reads again in MiXCR, with one record for every CDR3 protein. The sample lists about 1,000,000 distinct CDR3 sequences, roughly 31% seen once, with roughly 31% in the top ten. The starting material was PBMCs, mostly from graft donor cells, obtained 360 days after TCRalphabeta/CD19-depleted stem cell transplant. Receptors were obtained from a boy in the first two years of life who had a stem cell transplant for SCID, so the T cells may come from the graft donor.

The chain employs TRBV9 and TRBJ2-5, with D perhaps matching TRBD2 (6 bases). V dropped 0 bases and J dropped 2 bases, with 17 bases sitting between them. This CDR3 comprises 17 residues. Germline assignment: CDR1 SGDLS and CDR2 YYNGEE. The CDR3 is CASSVGRTLEGQETQYF. Here the CDR3 DNA reads TGTGCCAGCAGCGTAGGGAGGACGTTGGAGGGGCAAGAGACCCAGTACTTC.

Only a few counts were recorded for this clonotype. The V and J genes are TRBV18 and TRBJ2-2; TRBD1 might be the D (5 bases). The germline V gene has CDR1 KGHSH and CDR2 LQKENI. V was trimmed by 3 bases and J by 7 bases, leaving 6 bases between them. The CDR3 covers 12 residues. CDR3 protein: CASSPGRGELFF. In nucleotides, the CDR3 is TGTGCCAGCTCACCGGGGCGCGGGGAGCTGTTTTTT.

This chain links TRBV20-1 with TRBJ1-1; D possibly corresponds to TRBD1 (5 bases). This CDR3 is built from 12 residues. Looked up from germline, CDR1 is DFQATT and CDR2 is SNEGSKA (reference sequence). The CDR3 DNA is TGCAGGCGGGGGGATTCCGTCACTGAAGCTTTCTTT. It yields the protein CRRGDSVTEAFF.

In this sample, this clonotype turned up a few times. The J gene is TRBJ2-3, the V gene TRBV5-6, with D perhaps TRBD1 (6 bases). Trimming pared 2 bases from V and 0 bases from J, leaving 22 bases between. The CDR3 contains 19 residues. CDR1 is SGHDT and CDR2 is YYEEEE in the germline V gene. The CDR3 nucleotides are TGTGCCAGCAGCTTAAACTTCCCTGGCGGACAGCGCAGCACAGATACGCAGTATTTT. Translating it yields CASSLNFPGGQRSTDTQYF.

The chain carries TRBV6-5 and TRBJ1-1; D unresolved. V gave up 2 bases and J gave up 8 bases, with 12 bases separating them. The CDR3 has 13 residues. Germline-derived CDR1 and CDR2 are MNHEY and SVGAGI. The DNA of the CDR3 is TGTGCCAGCAGTTACAGTCGGAGCTCAGAAGCTTTCTTT. Translation: CASSYSRSSEAFF.

J is TRBJ2-7 and V is TRBV12-3 or TRBV12-4; TRBD1 matches at 7 bases. CDR3 length: 13 amino acids. Losses at the gene ends were 6 bases for V and 5 bases for J; bases not matched to a gene: 7. The CDR3 spells CASSHHRGNEQYF. The DNA for the CDR3 is TGTGCCAGCAGCCACCACAGGGGCAACGAGCAGTACTTC.

This clonotype was detected only a few times. This chain joins TRBV28 and TRBJ1-3, with 7 bases lining up with TRBD1. The CDR3 runs to 14 residues. Germline V gene sequence: CDR1 MDHEN, CDR2 SYDVKM. V lost 6 bases to trimming and J lost 2 bases; unmatched junction nucleotides: 4. CDR3 nucleotide sequence: TGTGCCAGCAGCCGGACAGGAACTGGAAACACCATATATTTT. It specifies CASSRTGTGNTIYF.

V gene TRBV4-1 combines with J gene TRBJ2-7; D may match TRBD1 or TRBD2 (5 bases each). Per the germline V gene, CDR1 is MGHRA and CDR2 is YSYEKL. V lost 1 base to trimming and J lost 4 bases, with 20 bases between them. This CDR3 spans 17 amino acids. Written as DNA, the CDR3 is TGCGCCAGCAGCCAAGTTGGGTACGGGGCTGCAAGGTACGAGCAGTACTTC. Translation gives CASSQVGYGAARYEQYF.

V is TRBV28 and J is TRBJ1-1; D is unclear. CDR3 size: 18 residues. Germline V gives CDR1 MDHEN, CDR2 SYDVKM. V lost 1 base, J lost 2 bases, and 20 bases lay in between. CDR3 sequence: CASSLFGRGSGKNTEAFF. The DNA of the CDR3 is TGTGCCAGCAGTTTATTCGGCAGAGGGTCGGGAAAAAACACTGAAGCTTTCTTT.

To note about this clonotype: Because the CDR3 is missing its conserved closing phenylalanine or tryptophan, this is likely a read error. J is TRBJ2-1 and V is TRBV5-4; D gene ambiguous. V gave up 2 bases and J gave up 8 bases, with 17 bases separating them. The CDR3 covers 15 residues. Per the germline V gene, CDR1 is SGHNT and CDR2 is YYREEE (reference sequence). Here the CDR3 DNA reads TGTGCCAGCAGCTTCCTGACTCCCCCGGGCGATGAGCAGTTCTAC. It translates to CASSFLTPPGDEQFY.

This rearrangement joins TRBV5-1 to TRBJ2-5, with D possibly being TRBD1 or TRBD2 (6 bases each). The CDR3 runs 16 residues. Trimming stripped 0 bases from V and 5 bases from J, with 17 bases between. Germline CDR1 reads SGHRS; CDR2 reads YFSETQ. CDR3 nucleotides: TGCGCCAGCAGCTTGGCCCCGACGGGGGCGGGGGAGACCCAGTACTTC. Its protein is CASSLAPTGAGETQYF.

This clonotype was picked up a small number of times. The chain is built from TRBV12-3 or TRBV12-4 and TRBJ2-3, with D possibly being TRBD1 (5 bases). V lost 11 bases, J lost 0 bases, and 12 bases lay in between. The length of the CDR3 is 13 residues. The DNA for the CDR3 is TGTGCCTCACAGGAGTTTAGCACAGATACGCAGTATTTT. It translates to CASQEFSTDTQYF.

This chain joins TRBV20-1 and TRBJ2-5, with TRBD2 matching over 8 bases. Germline CDR1 and CDR2: DFQATT and SNEGSKA (reference sequence). The length of the CDR3 is 16 residues. V shed 3 bases and J 1 base; nucleotides not matched to a gene: 10. The CDR3 sequence is CSARPGGGGAQETQYF. Written as DNA, the CDR3 is TGCAGTGCTAGGCCCGGGGGGGGCGGGGCCCAAGAGACCCAGTACTTC.

This clonotype turned up a few times. V usage is TRBV6-5 and J usage is TRBJ2-1; a weak D match, TRBD1 (5 bases). The CDR3 totals 15 residues. Germline V lookup: CDR1 MNHEY, CDR2 SVGAGI. V dropped 2 bases and J dropped 7 bases, with 15 bases sitting between them. CDR3 loop: CASSYQGLGLNEQFF. As DNA, the CDR3 is TGTGCCAGCAGTTACCAGGGTTTGGGATTGAATGAGCAGTTCTTC.

This rearrangement joins TRBV12-3 or TRBV12-4 to TRBJ1-4; D gene uncertain. Between the trimmed V and J ends, which lost 5 bases and 5 bases, there was a span of 15 bases. The CDR3 consists of 15 residues. In nucleotides, the CDR3 is TGTGCCAGCAGTCCTGGGTCGCTAAGGAATGAAAAACTGTTTTTT. Its protein is CASSPGSLRNEKLFF.

In its sample, this clonotype was seen many times. The chain uses TRBV12-3 or TRBV12-4 and TRBJ2-1; D call uncertain. This CDR3 contains 13 residues. V lost 3 bases, J lost 4 bases, and 7 bases lay in between. The CDR3: CASSFEPYNEQFF. The CDR3 nucleotides are TGTGCCAGCAGTTTTGAGCCGTACAATGAGCAGTTCTTC.

This clonotype was observed a few times. The rearrangement joins TRBV29-1 to TRBJ2-1; 7 positions match TRBD1. This CDR3 has 14 amino acids. CDR1 is SQVTM, CDR2 ANQGSEA, per germline. The J segment lost 8 bases and the V segment lost 6 bases, leaving 13 bases of the junction unmatched. The CDR3 DNA follows: TGCAGCGTCGCCCCTGACAGGGTTATCGATGAGCAGTTCTTC. Translating gives CSVAPDRVIDEQFF.

V and J are TRBV15 and TRBJ2-3, with TRBD1 as a possible D gene (5 bases). Per germline, CDR1 LNHNV and CDR2 YYDKDF (reference sequence). CDR3 size: 15 residues. The V end was cut by 1 base, the J end by 3 bases, with 11 bases between. The CDR3 loop is CATSRVQGLTDTQYF. DNA for the CDR3: TGTGCCACCAGCAGAGTGCAGGGCCTTACAGATACGCAGTATTTT.

The chain recombines TRBV5-5 with TRBJ2-3, with a tentative D call TRBD1 (6 bases). Germline CDR1 and CDR2: SGHKS and YYEKEE (reference sequence). The CDR3 has 16 amino acids. The V and J ends lost 3 bases and 0 bases respectively, with 14 bases between them. Here the CDR3 reads CASSSGARPSTDTQYF. CDR3 in DNA: TGTGCCAGCAGCTCAGGGGCCCGTCCGAGCACAGATACGCAGTATTTT.

There are a few counts of this clonotype. This chain uses TRBV5-1 with TRBJ1-4, with D perhaps matching TRBD1 (6 bases). V was trimmed by 7 bases and J by 0 bases, leaving 16 bases between them. The CDR3 length is 16 residues. Germline V lookup: CDR1 SGHRS, CDR2 YFSETQ. The CDR3 nucleotides are TGCGCCAGCCGCGCCGGGACACTTGCAACTAATGAAAAACTGTTTTTT. It is translated as CASRAGTLATNEKLFF.

The rearrangement links TRBV7-9 to TRBJ2-2; weak D call: TRBD2 (6 bases). Looked up from germline, CDR1 is SEHNR and CDR2 is FQNEAQ (reference sequence). The CDR3 has 15 residues. Trimming cost V 2 bases and J 6 bases, with 13 bases left between them. The CDR3 sequence is CASSLMSGSAGELFF. For the CDR3, the DNA is TGTGCCAGCAGCTTAATGTCCGGGAGCGCCGGGGAGCTGTTTTTT.

This clonotype has only a few counts. This chain uses TRBV12-3 or TRBV12-4 with TRBJ2-3, with 7 positions matching TRBD1. J was trimmed by 4 bases and V by 3 bases; bases with no gene match: 10. The CDR3 loop spans 16 amino acids. DNA for the CDR3: TGTGCCAGCAGTTTCAGGAGGTGGGGGACAGCAGATACGCAGTATTTT. The encoded protein is CASSFRRWGTADTQYF.

The chain is built from TRBV4-2 and TRBJ2-1; D might be TRBD1 (6 bases). The CDR3 sequence is 17 residues long. In germline, CDR1 is LGHNA, CDR2 YNFKEQ. Trimming stripped 1 base from V and 2 bases from J, with 15 bases between. The CDR3 region is CASSQVFAQGTYNEQFF. The CDR3 nucleotides read TGTGCCAGCAGCCAAGTGTTCGCACAGGGAACCTACAATGAGCAGTTCTTC.